This is a list of T cell receptor beta chains from one sample in a study of T cell clonotyping in hematopoietic cell transplantation. The method was immunoSEQ multiplex PCR; TCRdb's version includes in-frame clones alone and lacks a portion of them. The table includes around 12,000 clones, under 55% detected once. Sequencing input: peripheral blood mononuclear cells. The receptors stem from a man aged 45-65 years in good health. Some clones in this sample may be carry-over from other donors' samples. Each CDR3 is given with its conserved first and last residue. The D gene is left open where the match is weak. Clone size is not always given. Where it is, it says once, few, many or a class for expanded clones.

v_gene	j_gene	abundance	d_gene	CDR3nt	CDR3aa
TRBV5-4	TRBJ2-7	-	-	TGTGCCAGCAGCTGGGACAGCGGGCGGTACGAGCAGTACTTC	CASSWDSGRYEQYF
TRBV4-2	TRBJ1-2	-	-	TGTGCCAGCAGCCAGATACCCCGGGACAAGGACTATGGCTACACCTTC	CASSQIPRDKDYGYTF
TRBV5-6	TRBJ2-7	-	-	TGTGCCAGCAGCTTGGGTGGGTTGCCCGAGCAGTACTTC	CASSLGGLPEQYF
TRBV2	TRBJ1-3	-	-	TGTGCCAGCAGGACAGGAGTCTTCTCTGGAAACACCATATATTTT	CASRTGVFSGNTIYF
TRBV6-5	TRBJ2-1	-	TRBD2	TGTGCCAGCAGGACTGGGCGGGAGGCTGGGGCCGAGCAGTTCTTC	CASRTGREAGAEQFF
TRBV5-1	TRBJ1-5	-	-	TGCGCCAGCAGCTTCGGGACGGGAGACAATCAGCCCCAGCATTTT	CASSFGTGDNQPQHF
TRBV6-5	TRBJ2-3	-	-	TGTGCCAGCAGTTACCTTAGCGGATGGGGCACAGATACGCAGTATTTT	CASSYLSGWGTDTQYF
TRBV5-6	TRBJ2-2	-	TRBD1	TGTGCCAGCAGCTGGGGACAGGGGCACGGGGAGCTGTTTTTT	CASSWGQGHGELFF
TRBV6-4	TRBJ2-2	few	-	TGTGCCAGCAGTGCAACCCCGGGGACCGGGGAGCTGTTTTTT	CASSATPGTGELFF
TRBV5-6	TRBJ2-7	-	TRBD1	TGTGCCACCCGACAGGGGGTCAACGAGCAGTACTTC	CATRQGVNEQYF
TRBV30	TRBJ2-5	-	-	TGTTCCCAGACAGACAGGGAGACCCAGTACTTC	CSQTDRETQYF
TRBV25-1	TRBJ2-7	once	-	TGTGCCAGCAGTGTTCTGGGGTGGCAGTACTTC	CASSVLGWQYF
TRBV30	TRBJ2-5	-	-	TGTGCCCTGAAGGGGGTATCAGGGGAGACCCAGTACTTC	CALKGVSGETQYF
TRBV6-4	TRBJ2-2	few	TRBD1	TGTGCCAGCAGTGACTCGACAGGGGACACCGGGGAGCTGTTTTTT	CASSDSTGDTGELFF
TRBV6-5	TRBJ1-2	once	-	TGTGCCAGCGGATCACAGCAAATCTATGGCTACACCTTC	CASGSQQIYGYTF
TRBV30	TRBJ2-7	once	-	TGTGCCTGGAGTGGGCGGCCGAGTTACGAGCAGTACTTC	CAWSGRPSYEQYF
TRBV29-1	TRBJ2-7	few	-	TGCAGCGTTGAGGAGTCCTACGAGCAGTACTTC	CSVEESYEQYF
TRBV30	TRBJ1-1	-	-	TGTGCCTGGAGTTCGGGGAGAGCTTTCTTT	CAWSSGRAFF
TRBV7-7	TRBJ2-7	-	-	TGTGCCAGCAGCCCCCAACTAGGCTACGAGCAGTACTTC	CASSPQLGYEQYF
TRBV11-2	TRBJ1-1	-	-	TGTGCCAGCAGCTTTTCCGCGAACACTGAAGCTTTCTTT	CASSFSANTEAFF
TRBV30	TRBJ2-2	-	-	TGTGCCTGGAGTGTACACGGGATTGACACCGGGGAGCTGTTTTTT	CAWSVHGIDTGELFF
TRBV5-1	TRBJ2-3	few	-	TGCGCCAGCAGCAAGGCTGGGGAACAGGTAACGCAGTATTTT	CASSKAGEQVTQYF
TRBV28	TRBJ2-1	-	-	TGTGCCACCATGGGAATGGCGGATGAGCAGTTCTTC	CATMGMADEQFF
TRBV27	TRBJ2-7	few	-	TGTGCCAGCAGTCTAACACCGACCTACGAGCAGTACTTC	CASSLTPTYEQYF
TRBV30	TRBJ2-7	-	-	TGTGCCTGGAGTCCGACCTGGGAAATCTCCTACGAGCAGTACTTC	CAWSPTWEISYEQYF
TRBV30	TRBJ1-2	few	-	TGTGCAGCGGTTCCTTTCTATGGCTACACCTTC	CAAVPFYGYTF
TRBV28	TRBJ1-4	-	-	TGTGCCAGCACCTTGGGGAGGCCTCTTGAAAAACTGTTTTTT	CASTLGRPLEKLFF
TRBV6-1	TRBJ1-1	-	-	TGTGCCGAGGGAGTAGGGGACACTGAAGCTTTCTTT	CAEGVGDTEAFF
TRBV30	TRBJ2-7	-	TRBD2	TGTGCCTGGCGGCCTCTTGGCGGGAGTTACGAGCAGTACTTC	CAWRPLGGSYEQYF
TRBV28	TRBJ1-5	-	-	TGTGCCAGCAGTTTTGGGAGCAATCAGCCCCAGCATTTT	CASSFGSNQPQHF
TRBV7-2	TRBJ1-1	-	-	TGTGCCAGCAGCTTCTTCATTACTGAAGCTTTCTTT	CASSFFITEAFF
TRBV6-5	TRBJ1-1	-	-	TGTGCCAGCAGTTACTCATGGGCAGGGGAGACTGAAGCTTTCTTT	CASSYSWAGETEAFF
TRBV30	TRBJ2-3	few	TRBD2	TGTGCCTGGACTAGCGGGGGGAGGGATACGCAGTATTTT	CAWTSGGRDTQYF
TRBV11-2	TRBJ1-4	-	-	TGTGCCAGCAGCTCCGGACAGTATTCGGATGAAAAACTGTTTTTT	CASSSGQYSDEKLFF
TRBV4-1	TRBJ2-3	-	-	TGCGCCAGCAGCCAAGATCCTAATCCCTTCCCAGATACGCAGTATTTT	CASSQDPNPFPDTQYF
TRBV5-1	TRBJ1-6	-	-	TGCGCCAGCAGCCCCTTCGACAAAGATTCACCCCTCCACTTT	CASSPFDKDSPLHF
TRBV5-4	TRBJ2-1	-	TRBD2	TGTGCCAGCAGCTTTCCTAGCGGGAGTGGTAATGAGCAGTTCTTC	CASSFPSGSGNEQFF
TRBV2	TRBJ2-1	-	-	TGTGCCAGCATCTACGGGACGAATGAGCAGTTCTTC	CASIYGTNEQFF
TRBV10-3	TRBJ2-5	few	-	TGTGCCATCAAGGGTCAGGGGCTGTGGACCCAGTACTTC	CAIKGQGLWTQYF
TRBV5-8	TRBJ1-5	few	-	TGTGCCAGCAGCTTGTGGGGGAGTGGGCAGCCCCAGCATTTT	CASSLWGSGQPQHF
TRBV23-1	TRBJ1-5	-	-	TGCGCCAGCAGCCGAGCTATCAAAGGGTCGCGCTTGGCCCAGCATTTT	CASSRAIKGSRLAQHF
TRBV5-1	TRBJ2-7	-	-	TGCGCCAGCAGCTTGGTGGGGGCCACCCCCTACGAGCAGTACTTC	CASSLVGATPYEQYF
TRBV29-1	TRBJ2-7	-	TRBD1	TGCAGCTTCTCCGGGACAGGTATCTACGAGCAGTACTTC	CSFSGTGIYEQYF
TRBV5-6	TRBJ1-2	-	TRBD1	TGTGCCAGCAGCCGGTCAGGGGGCATCTATGGCTACACCTTC	CASSRSGGIYGYTF
TRBV30	TRBJ1-4	-	-	TGTGCCTGGAGTAGACAGAAGGATGAAAAACTGTTTTTT	CAWSRQKDEKLFF
TRBV29-1	TRBJ2-4	-	TRBD1	TGCAGCGTTGAAGCGATACCGGGACAGGGTCCTATAGCCAAAAACATTCAGTACTTC	CSVEAIPGQGPIAKNIQYF
TRBV6-5	TRBJ2-7	-	-	TGTGCCAGCAGTTTGAGGGGTGGAAACTACGAGCAGTACTTC	CASSLRGGNYEQYF
TRBV29-1	TRBJ2-7	few	-	TGCAGCGTTGAAGGACGCTACGAGCAGTACTTC	CSVEGRYEQYF
TRBV9	TRBJ2-3	once	TRBD2	TGTGCCAGCAGCGTAGCTAGCGGGAGCACAGATACGCAGTATTTT	CASSVASGSTDTQYF
TRBV5-1	TRBJ2-2	-	TRBD2	TGCGCCAGCAGCCCACTAGCGACGAACACCGGGGAGCTGTTTTTT	CASSPLATNTGELFF